Shown below are 9 T cell receptor beta chains from a single sample sequenced in a study of vaccination effects on CD4 cells after COVID-19. The culture ran for approximately 10 days before CD4+ T cells were isolated. The method was immunoSEQ multiplex PCR; TCRdb's version includes in-frame clones alone and lacks a portion of them. Of some 28,000 clones in the sample, 65% are singletons; the top ten hold approximately 9.9%. Their target antigens are unknown. The specimen was CD4+ T cells from PBMCs cultured without peptide, collected before COVID-19 vaccination. These receptor sequences come from a human donor who received a COVID-19 vaccine.

The V and J genes are TRBV3-1 (or the pseudogene TRBV3-2) and TRBJ1-1, with TRBD1 identical over 9 bases. This CDR3 spans 16 amino acids. From germline, CDR1 is LGHDT and CDR2 YNNKEL (reference sequence). V dropped 0 bases and J dropped 12; count of bases not matched to a gene: 14. In DNA, the CDR3 is TGTGCCAGCAGCCAAGATCGGTCCACCGGGACAGGGTTTACTTTCTTT. This gives the protein CASSQDRSTGTGFTFF.

The genes are TRBV19 and TRBJ2-1, with 8 bases fitting TRBD2. The CDR3 runs to 15 residues. CDR1 and CDR2 from the germline V gene are LNHDA and SQIVND (reference sequence). The V and J ends lost 6 bases and 8 bases, in that order; junction bases with no gene match: 12. CDR3 sequence: CASRTGGLAFDEQFF. The CDR3, as DNA: TGTGCCAGTAGGACGGGGGGGCTAGCGTTCGATGAGCAGTTCTTC.

This clone was detected only a few times. This chain uses TRBV14 with TRBJ1-2, with TRBD1 matching over 8 bases. The CDR3 length is 13 residues. The J segment lost 6 bases and the V segment lost 4 bases, leaving 4 bases of the junction unmatched. Germline loops: CDR1 SGHDN, CDR2 FVKESK. The CDR3 DNA sequence: TGTGCCAGCAGCCCTCAGGGGGCGGATGGCTACACCTTC. Its translation: CASSPQGADGYTF.

The J gene is TRBJ2-2, the V gene TRBV6-2 or TRBV6-3, with TRBD2 matching over 8 bases. After removal of 2 bases from V and 6 bases from J, the junction contained 5 bases not matched to a gene. This CDR3 spans 15 amino acids. Germline CDR1 MNHEY, CDR2 SVGEGT. The CDR3 loop reads CASSYLSGVPGELFF. CDR3 bases: TGTGCCAGCAGTTACCTTAGCGGGGTTCCCGGGGAGCTGTTTTTT.

The chain is built from TRBV30 and TRBJ1-2; 9 positions match TRBD1. The length of the CDR3 is 14 residues. V lost 3 bases and J lost 8; bases outside the gene matches: 10. From germline, CDR1 is GTSNPN and CDR2 SVGIG (reference sequence). Here the CDR3 DNA reads TGTGCCTGGAGAGATAAACAGGGGGCTGGGGGCTACACCTTC. Amino acids: CAWRDKQGAGGYTF.

The CDR3 loop is CASKEGGRTSEAFF. CDR3 nucleotide sequence: TGTGCCAGCAAGGAGGGGGGAAGGACGTCTGAAGCTTTCTTT. This chain links TRBV6-4 with TRBJ1-1, with a possible D match to TRBD1 (6 bases). CDR3 length equals 14 residues. Trimming pared 7 bases from V and 6 bases from J, leaving 18 bases between. From germline, CDR1 is MRHNA and CDR2 SNTAGT.

V gene TRBV6-1 combines with J gene TRBJ1-2; D is perhaps TRBD1 (5 bases). V was clipped by 1 base and J by 5 bases, with 20 bases between them. Germline V lookup: CDR1 MNHNS, CDR2 SASEGT. The CDR3 has 17 amino acids. The CDR3 protein is CASSEGRGAMLRYGYTF. In DNA form, the CDR3 reads TGTGCCAGCAGTGAAGGACGCGGGGCAATGCTGCGGTATGGCTACACCTTC.

This clone was detected only a few times. The rearrangement links TRBV19 to TRBJ1-2, with D perhaps matching TRBD1 (6 bases). With 11 bases removed from V and 7 bases from J, the gap between germline ends came to 17 bases. This CDR3 has 12 amino acids. CDR1 and CDR2 from the germline V gene are LNHDA and SQIVND (reference sequence). This chain's CDR3 is CAAARGGLGYTF. The CDR3, as DNA: TGTGCCGCAGCCAGGGGTGGCCTTGGCTACACCTTC. Using reference TRBV19 and TRBJ1-2 for the parts outside the CDR3, the full variable domain is DGGITQSPKYLFRKEGQNVTLSCEQNLNHDAMYWYRQDPGQGLRLIYYSQIVNDFQKGDIAEGYSVSREKKESFPLTVTSAQKNPTAFYLCAAARGGLGYTFGSGTRLTVV.

The rearrangement links TRBV30 to TRBJ1-6; 10 bases align to TRBD1. Germline assignment: CDR1 GTSNPN and CDR2 SVGIG (reference sequence). The CDR3 has 13 amino acids. The V gene end was trimmed by 4 bases and the J gene end by 8 bases; junction bases not matched to a gene: 2. This chain's CDR3 is CAWTGTGDSPLHF. CDR3 DNA: TGTGCCTGGACCGGGACAGGGGATTCACCCCTCCACTTT. Filled out from reference TRBV30 and TRBJ1-6, the complete variable domain reads SQTIHQWPATLVQPVGSPLSLECTVEGTSNPNLYWYRQAAGRGLQLLFYSVGIGQISSEVPQNLSASRPQDRQFILSSKKLLLSDSGFYLCAWTGTGDSPLHFGNGTRLTVT.